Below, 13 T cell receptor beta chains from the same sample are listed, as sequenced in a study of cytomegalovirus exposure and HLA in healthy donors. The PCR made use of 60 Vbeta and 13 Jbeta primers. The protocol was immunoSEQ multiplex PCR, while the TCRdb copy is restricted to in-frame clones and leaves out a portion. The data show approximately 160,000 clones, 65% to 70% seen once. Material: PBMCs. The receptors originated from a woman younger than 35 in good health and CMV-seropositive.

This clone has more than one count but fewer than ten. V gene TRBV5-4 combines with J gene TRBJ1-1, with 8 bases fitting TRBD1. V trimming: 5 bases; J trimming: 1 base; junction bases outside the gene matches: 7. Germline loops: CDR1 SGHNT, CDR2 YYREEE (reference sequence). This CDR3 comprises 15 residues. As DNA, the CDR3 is TGTGCCAGCAGTTACACCGGGACAGGGAACACTGAAGCTTTCTTT. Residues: CASSYTGTGNTEAFF.

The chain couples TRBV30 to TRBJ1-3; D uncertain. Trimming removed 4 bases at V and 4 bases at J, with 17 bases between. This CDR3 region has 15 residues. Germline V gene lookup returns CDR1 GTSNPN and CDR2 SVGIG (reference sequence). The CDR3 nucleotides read TGTGCCTGGAAATACAATTGGCAGTCCGGAAACACCATATATTTT. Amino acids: CAWKYNWQSGNTIYF.

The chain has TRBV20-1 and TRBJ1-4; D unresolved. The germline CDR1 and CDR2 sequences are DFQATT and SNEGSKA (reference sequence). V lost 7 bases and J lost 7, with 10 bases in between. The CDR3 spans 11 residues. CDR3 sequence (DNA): TGCAGTGTTTATATCAGTGAAAAACTGTTTTTT. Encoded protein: CSVYISEKLFF.

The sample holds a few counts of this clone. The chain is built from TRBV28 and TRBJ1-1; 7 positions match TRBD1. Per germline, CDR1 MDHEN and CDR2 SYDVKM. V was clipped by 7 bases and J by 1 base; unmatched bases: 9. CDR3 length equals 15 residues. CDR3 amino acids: CASTSPGTENTEAFF. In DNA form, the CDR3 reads TGTGCCAGCACCTCCCCGGGGACAGAGAACACTGAAGCTTTCTTT.

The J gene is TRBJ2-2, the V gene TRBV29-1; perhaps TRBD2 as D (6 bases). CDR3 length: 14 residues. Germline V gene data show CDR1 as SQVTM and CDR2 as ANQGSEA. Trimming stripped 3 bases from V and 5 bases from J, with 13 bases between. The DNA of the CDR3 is TGCAGCGTTGAGACTAGTGTGTATACCGGGGAGCTGTTTTTT. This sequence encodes CSVETSVYTGELFF.

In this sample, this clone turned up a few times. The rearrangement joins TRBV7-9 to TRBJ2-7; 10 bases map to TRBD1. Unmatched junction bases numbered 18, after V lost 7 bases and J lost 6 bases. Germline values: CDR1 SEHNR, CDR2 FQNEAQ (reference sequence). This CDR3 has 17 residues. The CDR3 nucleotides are TGTGCCAGCACCCGAGCTCGCGCTGGGACAGGGGCTGCCGAGCAGTACTTC. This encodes CASTRARAGTGAAEQYF.

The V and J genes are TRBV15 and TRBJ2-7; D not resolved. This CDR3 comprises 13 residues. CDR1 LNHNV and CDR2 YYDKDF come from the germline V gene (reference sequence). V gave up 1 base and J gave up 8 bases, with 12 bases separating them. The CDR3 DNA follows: TGTGCCACCAGCAGAGTCCCTGCGTTAAAGCAGTACTTC. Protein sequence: CATSRVPALKQYF.

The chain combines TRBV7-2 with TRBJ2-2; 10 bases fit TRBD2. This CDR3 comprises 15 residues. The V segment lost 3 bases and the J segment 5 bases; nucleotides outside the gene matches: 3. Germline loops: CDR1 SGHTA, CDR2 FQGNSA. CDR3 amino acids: CASSFLAGVTGELFF. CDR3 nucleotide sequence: TGTGCCAGCAGCTTTCTAGCGGGGGTGACCGGGGAGCTGTTTTTT.

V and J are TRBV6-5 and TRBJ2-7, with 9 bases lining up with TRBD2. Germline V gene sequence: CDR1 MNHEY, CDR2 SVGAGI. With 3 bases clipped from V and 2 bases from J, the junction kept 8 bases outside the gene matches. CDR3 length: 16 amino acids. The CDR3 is CASSYSGLALTYEQYF. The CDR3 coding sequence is TGTGCCAGCAGTTATTCTGGACTAGCGTTAACCTACGAGCAGTACTTC.

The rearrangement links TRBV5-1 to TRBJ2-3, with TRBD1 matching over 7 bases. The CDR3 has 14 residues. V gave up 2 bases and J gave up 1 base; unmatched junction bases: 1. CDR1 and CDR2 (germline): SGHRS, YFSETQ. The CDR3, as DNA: TGCGCCAGCAGCTTAGGGACAGGCACAGATACGCAGTATTTT. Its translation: CASSLGTGTDTQYF.

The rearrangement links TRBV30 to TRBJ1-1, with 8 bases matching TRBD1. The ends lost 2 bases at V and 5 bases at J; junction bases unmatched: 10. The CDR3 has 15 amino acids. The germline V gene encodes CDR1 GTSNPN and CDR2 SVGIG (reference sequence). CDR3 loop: CAWSRQGARRTEAFF. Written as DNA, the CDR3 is TGTGCCTGGAGTAGGCAGGGGGCACGTCGGACTGAAGCTTTCTTT. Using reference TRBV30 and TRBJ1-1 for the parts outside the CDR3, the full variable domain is SQTIHQWPATLVQPVGSPLSLECTVEGTSNPNLYWYRQAAGRGLQLLFYSVGIGQISSEVPQNLSASRPQDRQFILSSKKLLLSDSGFYLCAWSRQGARRTEAFFGQGTRLTVV.

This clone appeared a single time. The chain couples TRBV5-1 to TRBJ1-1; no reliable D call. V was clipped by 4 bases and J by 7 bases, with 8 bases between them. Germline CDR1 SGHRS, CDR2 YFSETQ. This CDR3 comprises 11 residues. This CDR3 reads CASSPGVEAFF. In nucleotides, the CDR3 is TGCGCCAGCAGCCCGGGTGTTGAAGCTTTCTTT.

The CDR3 DNA reads TGTGCCTGGAGTGTAGGGGTGACGCGAAACACCGGGGAGCTGTTTTTT. This gives the protein CAWSVGVTRNTGELFF. The chain joins TRBV30 to TRBJ2-2; TRBD1 is a possible D gene (5 bases). Trimming stripped 0 bases from V and 2 bases from J, with 13 bases between. Looked up from germline, CDR1 is GTSNPN and CDR2 is SVGIG (reference sequence). This CDR3 has 16 residues.